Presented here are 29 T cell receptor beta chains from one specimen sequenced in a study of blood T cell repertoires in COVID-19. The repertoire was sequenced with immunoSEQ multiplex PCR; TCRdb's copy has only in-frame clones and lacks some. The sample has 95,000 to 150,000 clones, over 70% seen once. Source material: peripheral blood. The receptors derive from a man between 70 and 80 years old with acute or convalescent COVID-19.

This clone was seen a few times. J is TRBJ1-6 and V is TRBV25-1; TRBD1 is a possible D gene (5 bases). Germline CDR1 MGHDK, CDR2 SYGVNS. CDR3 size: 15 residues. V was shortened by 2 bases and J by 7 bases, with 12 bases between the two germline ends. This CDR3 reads CASSEGGVRNSPLHF. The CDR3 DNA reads TGTGCCAGCAGTGAAGGAGGGGTTCGGAATTCACCCCTCCACTTT. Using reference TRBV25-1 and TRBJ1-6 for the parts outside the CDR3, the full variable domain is EADIYQTPRYLVIGTGKKITLECSQTMGHDKMYWYQQDPGMELHLIHYSYGVNSTEKGDLSSESTVSRIRTEHFPLTLESARPSHTSQYLCASSEGGVRNSPLHFGNGTRLTVT.

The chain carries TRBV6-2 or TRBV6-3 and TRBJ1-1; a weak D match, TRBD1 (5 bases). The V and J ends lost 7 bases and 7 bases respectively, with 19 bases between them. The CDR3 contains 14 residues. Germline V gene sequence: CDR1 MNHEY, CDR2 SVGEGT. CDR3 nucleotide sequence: TGTGCCAGCAACCCTTCGACAGTGGTGAATGAAGCTTTCTTT. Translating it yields CASNPSTVVNEAFF.

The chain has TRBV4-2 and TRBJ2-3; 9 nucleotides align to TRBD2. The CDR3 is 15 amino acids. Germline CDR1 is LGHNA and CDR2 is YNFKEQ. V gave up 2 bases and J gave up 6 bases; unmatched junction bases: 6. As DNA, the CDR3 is TGTGCCAGCAGCCAAAGGCGGGGGGGCCGCGATACGCAGTATTTT. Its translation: CASSQRRGGRDTQYF.

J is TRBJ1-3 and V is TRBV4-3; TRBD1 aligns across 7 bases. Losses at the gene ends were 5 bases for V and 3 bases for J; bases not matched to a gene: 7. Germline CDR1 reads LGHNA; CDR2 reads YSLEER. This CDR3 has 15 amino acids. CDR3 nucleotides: TGCGCCAGCAGCGGAGACAGGGCTAGTGGAAACACCATATATTTT. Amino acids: CASSGDRASGNTIYF.

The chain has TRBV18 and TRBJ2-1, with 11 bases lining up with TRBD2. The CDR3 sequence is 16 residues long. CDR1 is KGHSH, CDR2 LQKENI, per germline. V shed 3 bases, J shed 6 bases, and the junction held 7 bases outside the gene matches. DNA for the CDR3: TGTGCCAGCTCACCGAAACTAGCGGGGGCCCTCAATGAGCAGTTCTTC. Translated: CASSPKLAGALNEQFF.

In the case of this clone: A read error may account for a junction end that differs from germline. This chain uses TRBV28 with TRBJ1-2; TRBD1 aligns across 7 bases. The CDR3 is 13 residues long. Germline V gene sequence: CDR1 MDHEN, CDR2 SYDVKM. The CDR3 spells CASSLLGTESISF. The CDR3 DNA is TGTGCCAGCAGTTTATTGGGGACAGAGTCCATTTCCTTC.

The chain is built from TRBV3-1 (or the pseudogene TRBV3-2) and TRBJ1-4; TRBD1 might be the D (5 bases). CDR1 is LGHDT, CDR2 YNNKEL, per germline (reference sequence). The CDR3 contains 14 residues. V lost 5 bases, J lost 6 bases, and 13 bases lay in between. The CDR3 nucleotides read TGTGCCAGCAGCGACAGTTGGAGAGATGAAAAACTGTTTTTT. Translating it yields CASSDSWRDEKLFF.

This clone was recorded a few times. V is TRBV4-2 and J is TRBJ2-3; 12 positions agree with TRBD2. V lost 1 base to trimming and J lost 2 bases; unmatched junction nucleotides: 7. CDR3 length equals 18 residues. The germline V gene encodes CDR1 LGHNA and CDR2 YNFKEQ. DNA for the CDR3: TGTGCCAGCAGCCAAGGCCTTCTAGCGGGGGGGTACACAGATACGCAGTATTTT. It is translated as CASSQGLLAGGYTDTQYF.

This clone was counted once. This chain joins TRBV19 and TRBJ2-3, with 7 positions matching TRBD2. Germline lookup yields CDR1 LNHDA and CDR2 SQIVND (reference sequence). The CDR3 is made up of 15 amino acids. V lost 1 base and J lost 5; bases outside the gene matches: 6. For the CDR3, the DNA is TGTGCCAGTAGTATAGGGCTAGCGGAGTTAGATACGCAGTATTTT. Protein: CASSIGLAELDTQYF. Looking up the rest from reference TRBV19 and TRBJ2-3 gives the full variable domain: DGGITQSPKYLFRKEGQNVTLSCEQNLNHDAMYWYRQDPGQGLRLIYYSQIVNDFQKGDIAEGYSVSREKKESFPLTVTSAQKNPTAFYLCASSIGLAELDTQYFGPGTRLTVL.

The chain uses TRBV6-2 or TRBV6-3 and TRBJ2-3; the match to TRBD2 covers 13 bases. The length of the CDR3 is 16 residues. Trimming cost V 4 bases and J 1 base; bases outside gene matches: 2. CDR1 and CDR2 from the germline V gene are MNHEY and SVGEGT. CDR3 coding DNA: TGTGCCAGCAGTTTTGGGACTAGCGGGGGCACAGATACGCAGTATTTT. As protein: CASSFGTSGGTDTQYF.

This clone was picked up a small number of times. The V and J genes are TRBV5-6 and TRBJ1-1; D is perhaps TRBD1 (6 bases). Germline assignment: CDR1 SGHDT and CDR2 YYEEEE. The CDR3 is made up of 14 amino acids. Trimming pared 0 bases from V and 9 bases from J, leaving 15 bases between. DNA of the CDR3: TGTGCCAGCAGCTTGGCGGACAGCTTTTCTCAAGCTTTCTTT. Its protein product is CASSLADSFSQAFF.

Here the CDR3 DNA reads TGTGCCAGCAGCTCACACAGGGGTGGAAAACTGTTTTTT. Amino acids: CASSSHRGGKLFF. The rearrangement links TRBV7-2 to TRBJ1-4, with 7 bases that match TRBD1. The length of the CDR3 is 13 residues. Germline CDR1 reads SGHTA; CDR2 reads FQGNSA. The J segment lost 10 bases and the V segment lost 4 bases, leaving 6 bases of the junction unmatched.

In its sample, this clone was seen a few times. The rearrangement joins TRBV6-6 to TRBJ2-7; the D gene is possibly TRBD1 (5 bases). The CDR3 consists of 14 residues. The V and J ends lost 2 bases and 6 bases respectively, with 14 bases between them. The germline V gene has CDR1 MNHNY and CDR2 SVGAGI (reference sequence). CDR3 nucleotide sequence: TGTGCCAGCAGTTACATGGACACTGGCTCCGAGCAGTACTTC. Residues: CASSYMDTGSEQYF.

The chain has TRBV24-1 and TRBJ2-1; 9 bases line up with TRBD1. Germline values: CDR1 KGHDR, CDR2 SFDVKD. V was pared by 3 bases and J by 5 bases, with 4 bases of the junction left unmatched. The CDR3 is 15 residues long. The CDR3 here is CATSDRDRDNNEQFF. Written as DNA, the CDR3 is TGTGCCACCAGTGATCGGGACAGGGATAACAATGAGCAGTTCTTC.

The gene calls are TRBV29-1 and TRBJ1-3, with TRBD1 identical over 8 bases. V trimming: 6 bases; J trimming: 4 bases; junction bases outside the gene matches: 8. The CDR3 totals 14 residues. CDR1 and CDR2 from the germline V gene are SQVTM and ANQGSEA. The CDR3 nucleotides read TGCAGCGTCGTGGACAGGGTGCAAGGAAACACCATATATTTT. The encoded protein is CSVVDRVQGNTIYF.

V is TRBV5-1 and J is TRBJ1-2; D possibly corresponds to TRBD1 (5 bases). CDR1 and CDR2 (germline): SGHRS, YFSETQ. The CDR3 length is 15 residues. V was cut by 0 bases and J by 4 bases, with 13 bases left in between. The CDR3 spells CASSLGAGQGYGYTF. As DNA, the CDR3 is TGCGCCAGCAGCTTGGGCGCAGGGCAGGGCTATGGCTACACCTTC. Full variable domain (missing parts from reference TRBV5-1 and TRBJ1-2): KAGVTQTPRYLIKTRGQQVTLSCSPISGHRSVSWYQQTPGQGLQFLFEYFSETQRNKGNFPGRFSGRQFSNSRSEMNVSTLELGDSALYLCASSLGAGQGYGYTFGSGTRLTVV.

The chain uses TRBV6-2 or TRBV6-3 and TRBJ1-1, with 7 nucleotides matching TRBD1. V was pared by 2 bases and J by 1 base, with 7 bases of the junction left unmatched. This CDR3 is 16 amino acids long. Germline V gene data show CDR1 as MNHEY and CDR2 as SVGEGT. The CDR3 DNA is TGTGCCAGCAGTTACCGTCTTCGGGACAGGAACACTGAAGCTTTCTTT. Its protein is CASSYRLRDRNTEAFF.

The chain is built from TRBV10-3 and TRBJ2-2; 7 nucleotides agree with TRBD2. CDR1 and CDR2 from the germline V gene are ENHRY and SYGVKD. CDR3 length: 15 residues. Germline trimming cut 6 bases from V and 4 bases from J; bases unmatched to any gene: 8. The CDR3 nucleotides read TGTGCCATCAGATCCGGGACTACTCGCACCGGGGAGCTGTTTTTT. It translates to CAIRSGTTRTGELFF.

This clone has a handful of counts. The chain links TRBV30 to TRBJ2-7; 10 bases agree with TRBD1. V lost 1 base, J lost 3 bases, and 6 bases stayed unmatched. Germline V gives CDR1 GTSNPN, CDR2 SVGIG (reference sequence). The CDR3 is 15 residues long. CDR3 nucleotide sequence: TGTGCCTGGAGTGGAACGGACAGGGGGATCTACGAGCAGTACTTC. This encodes CAWSGTDRGIYEQYF.

CDR3 coding DNA: TGTGCCAGCAGCTCCGGCGTGGGGGCATGGATTGAAAAACTGTTTTTT. It specifies CASSSGVGAWIEKLFF. This chain links TRBV11-2 with TRBJ1-4; weak D call: TRBD1 (6 bases). This CDR3 comprises 16 residues. CDR1 is SGHAT, CDR2 FQNNGV, per germline. The V gene lost 4 bases and the J gene lost 7 bases, with 19 bases spanning the gap.

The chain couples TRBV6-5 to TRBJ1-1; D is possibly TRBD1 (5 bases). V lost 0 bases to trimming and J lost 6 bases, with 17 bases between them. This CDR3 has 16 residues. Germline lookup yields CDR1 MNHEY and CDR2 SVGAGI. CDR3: CASSYSPGGGGAEAFF. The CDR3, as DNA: TGTGCCAGCAGTTACTCCCCCGGGGGTGGAGGGGCTGAAGCTTTCTTT.

CDR3 region: CATSDPGQGYQETQYF. The CDR3 bases are TGTGCCACCAGTGATCCGGGACAGGGGTACCAAGAGACCCAGTACTTC. This chain uses TRBV24-1 with TRBJ2-5; TRBD1 agrees at 10 bases. The CDR3 is 16 residues long. Germline CDR1 reads KGHDR; CDR2 reads SFDVKD. V lost 3 bases, J lost 0 bases, and 3 bases stayed unmatched.

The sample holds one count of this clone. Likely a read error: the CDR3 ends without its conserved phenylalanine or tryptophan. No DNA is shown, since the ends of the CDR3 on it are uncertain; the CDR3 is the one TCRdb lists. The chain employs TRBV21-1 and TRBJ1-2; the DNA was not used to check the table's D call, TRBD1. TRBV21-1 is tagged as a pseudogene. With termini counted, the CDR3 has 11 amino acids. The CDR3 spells CASSSVTGSVG.

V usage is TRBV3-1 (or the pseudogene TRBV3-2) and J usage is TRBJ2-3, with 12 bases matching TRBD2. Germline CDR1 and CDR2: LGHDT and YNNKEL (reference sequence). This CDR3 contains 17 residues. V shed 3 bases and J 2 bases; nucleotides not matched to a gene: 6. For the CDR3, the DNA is TGTGCCAGCAGCCAGCTAGCGGGGGGGCCAGTCACAGATACGCAGTATTTT. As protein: CASSQLAGGPVTDTQYF.

This CDR3 is CASRSSGQTKAFF. CDR3 nucleotide sequence: TGCGCCAGCAGGAGCTCTGGACAGACTAAAGCTTTCTTT. The chain is built from TRBV4-3 and TRBJ1-1; TRBD1 is a possible D gene (6 bases). CDR3 length: 13 amino acids. Trimming stripped 6 bases from V and 9 bases from J, with 17 bases between. The V gene's germline CDR1 is LGHNA and CDR2 YSLEER.

The DNA of the CDR3 is TGTGCCAGTATGAGCGGGGGGGCTAACACCGGGGAGCTGTTTTTT. This encodes CASMSGGANTGELFF. The rearrangement joins TRBV19 to TRBJ2-2; TRBD2 matches 10 bases. This CDR3 has 15 residues. The germline V gene encodes CDR1 LNHDA and CDR2 SQIVND (reference sequence). The V gene end was trimmed by 7 bases and the J gene end by 2 bases; junction bases not matched to a gene: 4.

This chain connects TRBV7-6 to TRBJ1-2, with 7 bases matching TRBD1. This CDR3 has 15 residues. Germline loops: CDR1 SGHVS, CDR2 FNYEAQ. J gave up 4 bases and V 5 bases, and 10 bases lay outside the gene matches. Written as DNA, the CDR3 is TGTGCCAGCAGCCCGACAGGGATCTCGGTCTATGGCTACACCTTC. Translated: CASSPTGISVYGYTF.

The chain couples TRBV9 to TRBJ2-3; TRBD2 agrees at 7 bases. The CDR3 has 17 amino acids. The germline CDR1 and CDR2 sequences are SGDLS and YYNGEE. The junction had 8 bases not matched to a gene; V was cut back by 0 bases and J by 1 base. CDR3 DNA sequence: TGTGCCAGCAGCGTAGCCCCCCCCAGCGGGGGCACAGATACGCAGTATTTT. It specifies CASSVAPPSGGTDTQYF. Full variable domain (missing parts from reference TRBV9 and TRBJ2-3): DSGVTQTPKHLITATGQRVTLRCSPRSGDLSVYWYQQSLDQGLQFLIQYYNGEERAKGNILERFSAQQFPDLHSELNLSSLELGDSALYFCASSVAPPSGGTDTQYFGPGTRLTVL.

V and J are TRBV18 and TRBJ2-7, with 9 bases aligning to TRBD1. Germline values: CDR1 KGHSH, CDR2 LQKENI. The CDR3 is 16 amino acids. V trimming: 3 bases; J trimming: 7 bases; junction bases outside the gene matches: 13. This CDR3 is CASSPNSGQGVGEQYF. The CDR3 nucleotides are TGTGCCAGCTCACCGAACTCGGGACAGGGTGTCGGAGAGCAGTACTTC.